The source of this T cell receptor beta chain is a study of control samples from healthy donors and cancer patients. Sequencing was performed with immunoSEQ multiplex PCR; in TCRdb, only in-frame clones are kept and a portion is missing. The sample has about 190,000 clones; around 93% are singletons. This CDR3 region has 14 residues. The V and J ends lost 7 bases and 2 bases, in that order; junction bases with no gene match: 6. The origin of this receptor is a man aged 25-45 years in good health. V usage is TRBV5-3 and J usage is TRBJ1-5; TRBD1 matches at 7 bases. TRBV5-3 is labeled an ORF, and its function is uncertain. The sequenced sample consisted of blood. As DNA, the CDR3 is TGTGCCAGAGCGCTAGACAGGGGCAATCAGCCCCAGCATTTT. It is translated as CARALDRGNQPQHF.